This TCR beta chain was identified during a study of PD-1 blockade in classical Hodgkin lymphoma. Unmatched junction bases numbered 13, after V lost 5 bases and J lost 4 bases. This CDR3 region has 17 residues. Germline CDR1 is SGHNT and CDR2 is YENEEA. The data were produced by immunoSEQ multiplex PCR, yet TCRdb's version contains in-frame clones alone and is incomplete. The sample lists fewer than 75,000 clones, approximately 90% occurring once. Relapse after autologous stem cell transplantation occurred in every patient, and brentuximab vedotin exposure varied. The chain employs TRBV11-3 and TRBJ2-3; TRBD2 matches 9 bases. The TCR was taken from a human donor with classical Hodgkin lymphoma. The sequencing here drew on peripheral blood mononuclear cells (PBMCs), taken before the second cycle of nivolumab. The CDR3 nucleotides are TGTGCCAGCAGCCCCTCTTGGCGGGGGGGGCCCGCAGATACGCAGTATTTT. This encodes CASSPSWRGGPADTQYF.